A single sample is the source of the 11 T cell receptor beta chains below, sequenced in a study of response to subunit inactivated influenza vaccine. TCRdb re-derived calls from the RT-PCR reads in MiXCR, one entry per CDR3 protein. The table records 650,000 to 800,000 distinct CDR3 sequences, about a fifth of them present only once. This specimen consisted of PBMCs from blood, obtained 5 days after vaccination. All receptors derive from a man aged 45-65 years who received an inactivated influenza vaccine.

The gene calls are TRBV3-1 and TRBJ1-1; the D is unclear. Germline V gene lookup returns CDR1 LGHDT and CDR2 YNNKEL (reference sequence). The length of the CDR3 is 15 residues. Trimming removed 1 base at V and 5 bases at J, with 14 bases between. The CDR3 protein is CASSQGPTPSTEAFF. The CDR3 DNA is TGTGCCAGCAGCCAAGGTCCTACCCCCAGTACTGAAGCTTTCTTT.

This clonotype turned up a few times. The chain combines TRBV12-3 or TRBV12-4 with TRBJ2-6; D is perhaps TRBD2 (5 bases). This CDR3 is built from 15 residues. With 5 bases removed from V and 1 base from J, the gap between germline ends came to 9 bases. CDR3 amino acids: CASSHGVSGANVLTF. In DNA, the CDR3 is TGTGCCAGCAGTCACGGGGTATCTGGGGCCAACGTCCTGACTTTC.

This clonotype turned up a few times. V is TRBV4-2 and J is TRBJ1-1; weak D call: TRBD1 (5 bases). The V end lost 0 bases, the J end lost 4 bases, and 12 bases lay between the germline ends. This CDR3 comprises 15 residues. The germline gives CDR1 LGHNA, CDR2 YNFKEQ. The CDR3 bases are TGTGCCAGCAGCCAAGATGGTCGGGGGGTCACTGAAGCTTTCTTT. Its translation is CASSQDGRGVTEAFF.

The sample holds a few counts of this clonotype. V usage is TRBV28 and J usage is TRBJ2-7, with a tentative D call TRBD2 (5 bases). The germline V gene has CDR1 MDHEN and CDR2 SYDVKM. The germline V and J ends were trimmed by 5 bases and 4 bases, with 15 bases remaining between them. CDR3 length: 14 residues. The CDR3 loop is CASSAAGMDYEQYF. As DNA, the CDR3 is TGTGCCAGCAGTGCCGCCGGGATGGATTACGAGCAGTACTTC.

The V call is TRBV9, the J call TRBJ1-2; D not certain. V shed 4 bases and J shed 4 bases, with 14 bases lying between them. The CDR3 is 14 amino acids. Germline V lookup: CDR1 SGDLS, CDR2 YYNGEE. CDR3 bases: TGTGCCAGCAGCTCGACTTATAAGGGCTATGGCTACACCTTC. Translated, it gives CASSSTYKGYGYTF. The whole variable domain, filled in from reference TRBV9 and TRBJ1-2, reads DSGVTQTPKHLITATGQRVTLRCSPRSGDLSVYWYQQSLDQGLQFLIQYYNGEERAKGNILERFSAQQFPDLHSELNLSSLELGDSALYFCASSSTYKGYGYTFGSGTRLTVV.

This clonotype was observed many times. V is TRBV10-3 and J is TRBJ2-1; D is ambiguous. Trimming pared 2 bases from V and 9 bases from J, leaving 11 bases between. Germline CDR1 reads ENHRY; CDR2 reads SYGVKD. This CDR3 has 13 residues. The CDR3 reads CAISENTRSEQFF. CDR3 bases: TGTGCCATCAGTGAGAATACGAGATCTGAGCAGTTCTTC.

This clonotype was observed a handful of times. This chain connects TRBV12-3 or TRBV12-4 to TRBJ1-6; tentative D call: TRBD1 (5 bases). V lost 6 bases and J lost 6, with 15 bases in between. The CDR3 totals 15 residues. CDR3 region: CASRLGDAINSPLHF. The DNA for the CDR3 is TGTGCCAGCAGATTGGGGGACGCCATTAATTCACCCCTCCACTTT.

The gene calls are TRBV29-1 and TRBJ1-1; D not resolved. This CDR3 is 13 amino acids long. Trimming left V 7 bases short and J 4 bases short, with 16 bases between. Germline CDR1 and CDR2: SQVTM and ANQGSEA. DNA of the CDR3: TGCAGCGCCAGAAGGCGGGAGGCCACTGAAGCTTTCTTT. This codes for CSARRREATEAFF.

This clonotype has only a few counts. The CDR3 nucleotides read TGCAGTGCCCTAGGACTAGCGGGGACTTACCTATACGAGCAGTACTTC. This codes for CSALGLAGTYLYEQYF. V is TRBV20-1 and J is TRBJ2-7; the match to TRBD2 covers 12 bases. Germline V lookup: CDR1 DFQATT, CDR2 SNEGSKA (reference sequence). The CDR3 runs 16 residues. V shed 6 bases and J 4 bases; nucleotides not matched to a gene: 13.

The chain has TRBV4-1 and TRBJ2-1; D not certain. Germline V gene lookup returns CDR1 MGHRA and CDR2 YSYEKL. V dropped 1 base and J dropped 6 bases, with 10 bases sitting between them. CDR3 size: 14 residues. The CDR3 DNA is TGCGCCAGCAGCCAAGGGCCAATCGCCAATGAGCAGTTCTTC. Translation: CASSQGPIANEQFF.

The DNA for the CDR3 is TGTGCCAGTACCGACAGGGCCAATCAGCCCCAGCATTTT. Translated, it gives CASTDRANQPQHF. The J gene is TRBJ1-5, the V gene TRBV19, with 7 bases aligning to TRBD1. Germline CDR1 and CDR2: LNHDA and SQIVND (reference sequence). V was clipped by 7 bases and J by 3 bases; unmatched bases: 3. The CDR3 consists of 13 residues.